One and the same sample provided the 4 T cell receptor beta chains below, sequenced in a study of CD8 T cells in ankylosing spondylitis (TCRdb year 2017). Library generation was performed with 5' RACE. Sequenced using an Illumina HiSeq 2500. TCRdb applied fastp at Q25 and MiXCR to the public reads, then kept only in-frame beta chains. Rows are unified per CDR3 protein, each entry keeping the most common DNA and genes. The sample contains around 250,000 distinct CDR3 sequences, about 10% of them found a single time. The biggest ten clones account for about 6.8% of the sample. The sequenced material came from blood, either unsorted or a sorted T cell fraction (not recorded which). The receptors stem from a male donor with ankylosing spondylitis or in good health (not recorded which).

In this sample, this clonotype turned up many times. This sequence joins TRBV20-1 and TRBJ2-7; D might be TRBD2 (5 bases). The CDR3 contains 13 residues. The V end lost 6 bases, the J end lost 4 bases, and 16 bases lay between the germline ends. Germline lookup yields CDR1 DFQATT and CDR2 SNEGSKA (reference sequence). The CDR3 nucleotides are TGCAGTGCGAAGGGTGGACTGGAATACGAGCAGTACTTC. Amino acid sequence: CSAKGGLEYEQYF.

Many counts were recorded for this clonotype. The V call is TRBV7-6, the J call TRBJ1-3; possible D gene TRBD1, 5 bases. CDR1 is SGHVS, CDR2 FNYEAQ, per germline. Trimming took off 5 bases at V and 7 bases at J, with 9 bases between the two ends. The CDR3 totals 12 residues. CDR3 sequence reads: CASSPGTNTIYF. DNA for the CDR3: TGTGCCAGCAGCCCCGGGACCAACACCATATATTTT.

The V gene is TRBV12-3 or TRBV12-4, the J gene TRBJ1-1; TRBD1 aligns across 7 bases. Losses at the gene ends were 7 bases for V and 2 bases for J; bases not matched to a gene: 10. The CDR3 totals 15 residues. This chain's CDR3 is CASTLGWTGNTEAFF. The CDR3 DNA follows: TGTGCCAGCACCTTAGGGTGGACAGGCAACACTGAAGCTTTCTTT.

Remarks on this clonotype: A much larger clone is a single base away; this may be a read error. This chain uses TRBV24-1 with TRBJ2-3; 10 bases are shared with TRBD1. Per germline, CDR1 KGHDR and CDR2 SFDVKD. The CDR3 consists of 18 residues. CDR3 residues: CAASDLVPGDRGPDTQYF. The CDR3 DNA reads TGTGCCGCCAGTGATTTGGTCCCAGGGGACAGGGGTCCGGATACGCAGTATTTT.